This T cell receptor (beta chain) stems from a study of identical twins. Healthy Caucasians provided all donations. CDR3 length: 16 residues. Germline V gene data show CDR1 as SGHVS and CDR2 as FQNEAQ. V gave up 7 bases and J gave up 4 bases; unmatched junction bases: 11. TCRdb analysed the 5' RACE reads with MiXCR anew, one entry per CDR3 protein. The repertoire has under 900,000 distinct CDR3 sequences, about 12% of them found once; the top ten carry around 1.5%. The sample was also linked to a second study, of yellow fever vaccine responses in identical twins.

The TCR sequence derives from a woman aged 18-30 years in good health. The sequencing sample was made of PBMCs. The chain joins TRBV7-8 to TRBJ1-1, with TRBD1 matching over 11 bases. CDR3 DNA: TGTGCCAGCAACCGCCGGACAGGGGGCGATGGCACTGAAGCTTTCTTT. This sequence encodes CASNRRTGGDGTEAFF.